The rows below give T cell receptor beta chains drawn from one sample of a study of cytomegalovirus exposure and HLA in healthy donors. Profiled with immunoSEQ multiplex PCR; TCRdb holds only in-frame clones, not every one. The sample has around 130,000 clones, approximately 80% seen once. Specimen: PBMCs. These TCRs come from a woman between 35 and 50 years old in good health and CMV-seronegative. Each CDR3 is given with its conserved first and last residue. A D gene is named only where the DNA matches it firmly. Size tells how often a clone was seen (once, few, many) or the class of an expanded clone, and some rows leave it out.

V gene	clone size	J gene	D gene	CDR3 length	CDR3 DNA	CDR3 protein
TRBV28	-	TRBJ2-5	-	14	TGTGCCAGCAGTTTATCAGCGAGCCAAGAGACCCAGTACTTC	CASSLSASQETQYF
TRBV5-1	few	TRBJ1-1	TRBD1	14	TGCGCCAGCAGCCCACAGGGGGCGAATACTGAAGCTTTCTTT	CASSPQGANTEAFF
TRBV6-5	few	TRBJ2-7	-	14	TGTGCCAGCAGTTACCGAGGGCCCAACTACGAGCAGTACTTC	CASSYRGPNYEQYF
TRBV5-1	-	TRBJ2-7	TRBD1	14	TGCGCCAGCAGCTCGCAGGGGGCTACCTACGAGCAGTACTTC	CASSSQGATYEQYF
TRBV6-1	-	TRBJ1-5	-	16	TGTGCCAGCAGTGGGAATGGAGGGTATAGCAATCAGCCCCAGCATTTT	CASSGNGGYSNQPQHF
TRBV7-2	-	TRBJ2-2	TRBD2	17	TGTGCCAGCAGTCCAAACTGGCGAGCGGGAGGGACAGGGGAGCTGTTTTTT	CASSPNWRAGGTGELFF
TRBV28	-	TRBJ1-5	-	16	TGTGCCAGCAGTTCGCCCGGACATACACCCAATCAGCCCCAGCATTTT	CASSSPGHTPNQPQHF
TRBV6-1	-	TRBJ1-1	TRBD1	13	TGTGCCAGTGGGACAGGGGCTTCCACTGAAGCTTTCTTT	CASGTGASTEAFF
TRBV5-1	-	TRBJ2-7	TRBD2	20	TGCGCCAGCAGCACCCAACCGGGACTAGCGCAGAGTTGGGCAGATTACGAGCAGTACTTC	CASSTQPGLAQSWADYEQYF
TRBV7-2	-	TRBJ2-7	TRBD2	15	TGTGCCAGCAGCTTTGGAAGGGCTAGCGGTTACGAGCAGTACTTC	CASSFGRASGYEQYF
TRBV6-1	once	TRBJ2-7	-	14	TGTGCCAGCAGACGGACGGGAAGCTCCTACGAGCAGTACTTC	CASRRTGSSYEQYF
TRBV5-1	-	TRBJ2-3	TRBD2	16	TGCGCCAGCAGCTTGGCAGCGGGGGGTGGGCCAGATACGCAGTATTTT	CASSLAAGGGPDTQYF
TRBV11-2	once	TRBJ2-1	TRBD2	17	TGTGCCAGCAGCTTAGGAGGGATTAGCGGGATCTCCAATGAGCAGTTCTTC	CASSLGGISGISNEQFF
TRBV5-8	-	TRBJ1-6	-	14	TGTGCCAGCAGCTTCGACATGAATAATTCACCCCTCCACTTT	CASSFDMNNSPLHF
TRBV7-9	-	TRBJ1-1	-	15	TGTTCCAGCAGCCTTGGGGGGTTCACGTCAGCTGAAGCTTTCTTT	CSSSLGGFTSAEAFF
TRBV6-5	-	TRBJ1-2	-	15	TGTGCCAGCAGTTACTCGGACGGGATTAACTATGGCTACACCTTC	CASSYSDGINYGYTF
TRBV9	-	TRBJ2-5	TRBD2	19	TGTGCCAGCAGCGTAGACGGGGGGAAAGCGTCGGTGGATTGGGAGACCCAGTACTTC	CASSVDGGKASVDWETQYF
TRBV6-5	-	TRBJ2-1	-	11	TGTGCCAGCGGTTCCGACAATGAGCAGTTCTTC	CASGSDNEQFF
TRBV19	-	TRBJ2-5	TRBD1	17	TGTGCCAGTAGTACAAGACAGGGGGCTTGGGGCCAAGAGACCCAGTACTTC	CASSTRQGAWGQETQYF
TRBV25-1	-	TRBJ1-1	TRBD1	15	TGTGCCAGCAGTGAATTTAGGGGGCCGGGTGGTGAAGCTTTCTTT	CASSEFRGPGGEAFF
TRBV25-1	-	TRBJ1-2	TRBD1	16	TGTGCCAGCAGTGGCCCCGGGACAGGCCTAAACTATGGCTACACCTTC	CASSGPGTGLNYGYTF
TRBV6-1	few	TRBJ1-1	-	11	TGTGCCAGCATTACCAGCACTGAAGCTTTCTTT	CASITSTEAFF
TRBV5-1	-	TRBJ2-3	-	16	TGCGCCAGCAGCTTGAGGGGGGGGCCCGTCACAGATACGCAGTATTTT	CASSLRGGPVTDTQYF
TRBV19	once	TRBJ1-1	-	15	TGTGCCAGTAGTCTCAACCCAGGTGAAGGCGCTGAAGCTTTCTTT	CASSLNPGEGAEAFF
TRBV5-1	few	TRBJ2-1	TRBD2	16	TGCGCCAGCAGCACCACCGGGACTAACTCCTACAATGAGCAGTTCTTC	CASSTTGTNSYNEQFF
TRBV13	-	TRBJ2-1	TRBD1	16	TGTGCCAGCAGCTTAGGCCAGACAGGGCTCTACAATGAGCAGTTCTTC	CASSLGQTGLYNEQFF
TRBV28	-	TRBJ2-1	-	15	TGTGCCAGCAGTTTAATTTCGGCAGGGAACAATGAACAGTTCTTC	CASSLISAGNNEQFF
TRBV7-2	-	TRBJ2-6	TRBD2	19	TGTGCCAGCAGCCGCCGGACTAGCGGGTACTTTTCTGGGGCCAACGTCCTGACTTTC	CASSRRTSGYFSGANVLTF
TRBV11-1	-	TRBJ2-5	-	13	TGTGCCAGCAGCCCACTAACCGCAGAGACCCAGTACTTC	CASSPLTAETQYF
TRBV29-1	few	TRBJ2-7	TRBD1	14	TGCAGCGTGGCCCCACAGGGGGCGACCGGGCAGCAGTACTTC	CSVAPQGATGQQYF
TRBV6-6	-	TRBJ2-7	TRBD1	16	TGTGCCAGCAGTTTCAACGGACAGGGGGCGTCGTACGAGCAGTACTTC	CASSFNGQGASYEQYF
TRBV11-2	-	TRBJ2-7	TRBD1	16	TGTGCCAGCAGCTCGAGGGGGGACAGGGGCGACTACGAGCAGTACTTC	CASSSRGDRGDYEQYF
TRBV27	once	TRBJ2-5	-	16	TGTGCCAGCAGTTTATATGGAGGGGGCTCTCGAGAGACCCAGTACTTC	CASSLYGGGSRETQYF
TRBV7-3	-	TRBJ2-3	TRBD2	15	TGTGCCAGCAGCCCAGCGGGGGGCGGCGCAGATACGCAGTATTTT	CASSPAGGGADTQYF
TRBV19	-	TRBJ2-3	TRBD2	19	TGTGCCAGTAGTCGAAGACTTAGCGGGGGGGGCTCAGGTACAGATACGCAGTATTTT	CASSRRLSGGGSGTDTQYF
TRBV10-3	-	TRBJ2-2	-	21	TGTGCCATCAGTGATAGGGAACTGGTGAAACAGGGAAAGCGCAACACCGGGGAGCTGTTTTTT	CAISDRELVKQGKRNTGELFF